Sequencing of this T cell receptor (beta chain) was carried out in a study of blood T cell repertoires in COVID-19. Study in general: Collection of acute and convalescent COVID-19 samples took place in the United States, Italy and Spain. Nucleic acid was either cDNA or gDNA, and it came from T cells, B-cell-depleted T cells, or PBMCs.

Germline CDR1 reads SEHNR; CDR2 reads FQNEAQ (reference sequence). Germline trimming cut 5 bases from V and 3 bases from J; bases unmatched to any gene: 9. The CDR3 consists of 16 residues. Source study methods: From reference gene primer amplification, estimates of nucleated cell counts were derived. This table comes from immunoSEQ multiplex PCR, and its TCRdb copy is limited to in-frame clones, with some not included. That table is the source of V, J and clone size, and D and trimming were worked out from the DNA. The sample records roughly 200,000 clones, 75% to 80% being singletons. The material sequenced was peripheral blood. The rearrangement uses TRBV7-9 and TRBJ2-1, with TRBD2 identical over 8 bases. This clonotype was obtained from a woman aged 45-65 years with active or convalescent COVID-19. The CDR3 nucleotides read TGTGCCAGCAGCCCCAAAGGACTAGCCGACTACAATGAGCAGTTCTTC. Translation: CASSPKGLADYNEQFF.